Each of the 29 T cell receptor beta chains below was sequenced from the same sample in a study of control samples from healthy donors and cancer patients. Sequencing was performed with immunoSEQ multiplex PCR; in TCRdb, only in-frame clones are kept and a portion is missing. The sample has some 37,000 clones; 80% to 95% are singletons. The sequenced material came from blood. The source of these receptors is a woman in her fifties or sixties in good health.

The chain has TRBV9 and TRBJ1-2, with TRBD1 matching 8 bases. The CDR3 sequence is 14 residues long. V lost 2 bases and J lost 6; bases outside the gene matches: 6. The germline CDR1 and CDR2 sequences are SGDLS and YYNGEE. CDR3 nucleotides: TGTGCCAGCAGCGTCAAAGGGGGACAGGATGGCTACACCTTC. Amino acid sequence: CASSVKGGQDGYTF. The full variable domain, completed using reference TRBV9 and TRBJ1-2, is DSGVTQTPKHLITATGQRVTLRCSPRSGDLSVYWYQQSLDQGLQFLIQYYNGEERAKGNILERFSAQQFPDLHSELNLSSLELGDSALYFCASSVKGGQDGYTFGSGTRLTVV.

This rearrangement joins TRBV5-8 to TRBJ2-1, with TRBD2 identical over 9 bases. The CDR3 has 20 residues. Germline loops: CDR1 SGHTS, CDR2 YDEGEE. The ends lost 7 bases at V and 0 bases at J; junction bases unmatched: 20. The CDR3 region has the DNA TGTGCCAGCGCGCTGACCCGGAGGTCTAGCGGGGCTTTCTCCTACAATGAGCAGTTCTTC. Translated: CASALTRRSSGAFSYNEQFF.

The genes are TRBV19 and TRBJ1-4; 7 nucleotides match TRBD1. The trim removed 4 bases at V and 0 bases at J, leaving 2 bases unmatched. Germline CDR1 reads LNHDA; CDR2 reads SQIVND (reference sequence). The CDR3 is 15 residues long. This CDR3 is CASSTGGSTNEKLFF. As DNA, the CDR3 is TGTGCCAGTAGTACAGGGGGATCAACTAATGAAAAACTGTTTTTT.

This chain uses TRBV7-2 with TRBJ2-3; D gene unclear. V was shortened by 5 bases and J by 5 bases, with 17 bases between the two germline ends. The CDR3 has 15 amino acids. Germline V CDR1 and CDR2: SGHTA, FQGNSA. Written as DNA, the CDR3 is TGTGCCAGCAGCCTGGGGTGGCCCTCGAGAGATACGCAGTATTTT. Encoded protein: CASSLGWPSRDTQYF.

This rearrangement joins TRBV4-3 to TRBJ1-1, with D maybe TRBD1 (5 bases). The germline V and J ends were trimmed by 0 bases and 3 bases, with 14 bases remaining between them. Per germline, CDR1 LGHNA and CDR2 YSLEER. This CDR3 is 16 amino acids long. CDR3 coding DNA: TGCGCCAGCAGCCAAGATTCGCTAGGGGTCGACACTGAAGCTTTCTTT. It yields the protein CASSQDSLGVDTEAFF.

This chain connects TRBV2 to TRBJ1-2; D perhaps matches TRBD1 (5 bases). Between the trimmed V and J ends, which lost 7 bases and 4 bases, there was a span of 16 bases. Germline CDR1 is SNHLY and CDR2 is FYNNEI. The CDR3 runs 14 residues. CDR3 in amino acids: CASNGAPGGYGYTF. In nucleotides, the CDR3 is TGTGCCAGCAATGGGGCCCCGGGCGGCTATGGCTACACCTTC. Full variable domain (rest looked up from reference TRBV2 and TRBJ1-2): EPEVTQTPSHQVTQMGQEVILRCVPISNHLYFYWYRQILGQKVEFLVSFYNNEISEKSEIFDDQFSVERPDGSNFTLKIRSTKLEDSAMYFCASNGAPGGYGYTFGSGTRLTVV.

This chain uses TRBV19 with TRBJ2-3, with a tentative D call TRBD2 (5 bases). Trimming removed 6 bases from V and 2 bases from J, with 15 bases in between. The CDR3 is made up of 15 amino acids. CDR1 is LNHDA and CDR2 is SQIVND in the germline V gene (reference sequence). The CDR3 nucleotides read TGTGCCAGTAGAAGCGGTGCCGGGTTCACAGATACGCAGTATTTT. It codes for CASRSGAGFTDTQYF.

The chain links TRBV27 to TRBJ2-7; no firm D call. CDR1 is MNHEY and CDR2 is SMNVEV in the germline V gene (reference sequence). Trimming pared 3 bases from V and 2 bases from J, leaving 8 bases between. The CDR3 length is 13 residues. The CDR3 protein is CASSFAATYEQYF. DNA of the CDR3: TGTGCCAGCAGTTTTGCGGCAACCTACGAGCAGTACTTC.

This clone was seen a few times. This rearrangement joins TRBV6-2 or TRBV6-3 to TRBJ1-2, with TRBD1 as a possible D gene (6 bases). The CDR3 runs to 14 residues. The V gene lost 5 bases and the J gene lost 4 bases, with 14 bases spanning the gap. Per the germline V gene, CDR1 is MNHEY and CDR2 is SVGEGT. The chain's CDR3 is CASSTHRDGYGYTF. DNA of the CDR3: TGTGCCAGCAGTACCCACAGGGACGGCTATGGCTACACCTTC.

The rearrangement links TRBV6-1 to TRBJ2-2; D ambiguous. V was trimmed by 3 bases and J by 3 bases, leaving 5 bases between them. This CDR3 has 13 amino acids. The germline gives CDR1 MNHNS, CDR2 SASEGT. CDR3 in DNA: TGTGCCAGCAGTGAGGGGTACACCGGGGAGCTGTTTTTT. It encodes CASSEGYTGELFF.

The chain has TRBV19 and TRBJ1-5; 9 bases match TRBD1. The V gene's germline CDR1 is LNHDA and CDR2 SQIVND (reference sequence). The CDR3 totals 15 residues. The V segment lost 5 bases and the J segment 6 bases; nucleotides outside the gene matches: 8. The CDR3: CASSPRDRVVQPQHF. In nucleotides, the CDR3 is TGTGCCAGTAGTCCCCGGGACAGGGTGGTTCAGCCCCAGCATTTT.

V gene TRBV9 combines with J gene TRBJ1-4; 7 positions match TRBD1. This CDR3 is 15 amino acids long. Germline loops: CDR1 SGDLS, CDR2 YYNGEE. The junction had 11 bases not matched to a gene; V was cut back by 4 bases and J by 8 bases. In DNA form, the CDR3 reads TGTGCCAGCAGCCCCACCGGGACAGTCAAGGAAAAACTGTTTTTT. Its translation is CASSPTGTVKEKLFF.

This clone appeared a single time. CDR3 DNA sequence: TGTGCCAGTAGTAAGACAGTGAACACTGAAGCTTTCTTT. This translates into CASSKTVNTEAFF. J is TRBJ1-1 and V is TRBV19; tentative D call: TRBD1 (5 bases). Germline V gene lookup returns CDR1 LNHDA and CDR2 SQIVND (reference sequence). V gave up 4 bases and J gave up 0 bases, with 6 bases separating them. This CDR3 region has 13 residues.

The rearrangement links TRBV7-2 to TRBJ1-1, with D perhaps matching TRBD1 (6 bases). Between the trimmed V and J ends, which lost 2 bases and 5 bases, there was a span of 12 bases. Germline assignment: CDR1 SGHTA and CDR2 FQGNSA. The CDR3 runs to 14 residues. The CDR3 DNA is TGTGCCAGCAGCTTACAACAGGGAGGGACTGAAGCTTTCTTT. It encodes CASSLQQGGTEAFF.

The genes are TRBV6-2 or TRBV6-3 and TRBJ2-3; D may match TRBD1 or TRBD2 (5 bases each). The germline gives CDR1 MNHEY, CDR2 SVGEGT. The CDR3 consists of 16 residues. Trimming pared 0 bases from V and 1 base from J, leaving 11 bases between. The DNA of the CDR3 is TGTGCCAGCAGTTACTCGGGGGTAGGCGGCACAGATACGCAGTATTTT. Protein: CASSYSGVGGTDTQYF.

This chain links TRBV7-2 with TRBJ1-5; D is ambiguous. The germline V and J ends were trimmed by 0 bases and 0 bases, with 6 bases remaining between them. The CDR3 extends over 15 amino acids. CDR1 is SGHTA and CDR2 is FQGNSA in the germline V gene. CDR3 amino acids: CASSLALDSNQPQHF. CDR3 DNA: TGTGCCAGCAGCTTAGCGCTTGATAGCAATCAGCCCCAGCATTTT.

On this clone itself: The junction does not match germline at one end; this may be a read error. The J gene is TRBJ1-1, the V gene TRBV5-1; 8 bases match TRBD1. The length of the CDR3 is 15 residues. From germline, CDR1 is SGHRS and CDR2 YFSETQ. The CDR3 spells CASSVGATGGSEALF. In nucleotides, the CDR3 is TGCGCCAGCAGCGTGGGGGCTACAGGGGGGTCTGAAGCTCTCTTT.

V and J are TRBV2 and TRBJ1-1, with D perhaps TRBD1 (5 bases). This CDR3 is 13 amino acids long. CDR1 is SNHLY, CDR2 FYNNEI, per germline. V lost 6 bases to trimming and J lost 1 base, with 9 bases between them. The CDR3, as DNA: TGTGCCAGCAGGCGACAGCCGAACACTGAAGCTTTCTTT. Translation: CASRRQPNTEAFF.

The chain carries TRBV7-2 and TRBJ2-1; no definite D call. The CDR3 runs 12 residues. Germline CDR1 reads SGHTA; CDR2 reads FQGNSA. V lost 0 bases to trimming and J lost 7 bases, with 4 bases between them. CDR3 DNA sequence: TGTGCCAGCAGCTTAGCCCGGAATGAGCAGTTCTTC. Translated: CASSLARNEQFF.

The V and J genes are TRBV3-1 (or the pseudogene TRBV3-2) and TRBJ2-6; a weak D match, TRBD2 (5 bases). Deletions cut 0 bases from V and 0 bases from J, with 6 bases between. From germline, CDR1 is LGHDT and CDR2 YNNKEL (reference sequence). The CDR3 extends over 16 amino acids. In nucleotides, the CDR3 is TGTGCCAGCAGCCAAGAAAGCGGCTCTGGGGCCAACGTCCTGACTTTC. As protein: CASSQESGSGANVLTF.

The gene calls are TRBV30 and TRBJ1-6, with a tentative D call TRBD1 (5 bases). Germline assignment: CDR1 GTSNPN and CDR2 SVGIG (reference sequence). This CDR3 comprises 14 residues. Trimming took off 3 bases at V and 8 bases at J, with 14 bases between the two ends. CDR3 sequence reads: CAWRVDPGHSPLHF. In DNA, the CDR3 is TGTGCCTGGAGAGTAGATCCGGGACATTCACCCCTCCACTTT. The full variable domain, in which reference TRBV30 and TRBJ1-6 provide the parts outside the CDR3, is SQTIHQWPATLVQPVGSPLSLECTVEGTSNPNLYWYRQAAGRGLQLLFYSVGIGQISSEVPQNLSASRPQDRQFILSSKKLLLSDSGFYLCAWRVDPGHSPLHFGNGTRLTVT.

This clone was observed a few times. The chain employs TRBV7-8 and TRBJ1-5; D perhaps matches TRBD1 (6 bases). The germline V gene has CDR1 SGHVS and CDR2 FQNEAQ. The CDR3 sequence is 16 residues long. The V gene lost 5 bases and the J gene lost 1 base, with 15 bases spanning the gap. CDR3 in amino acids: CASSPDRTRSNQPQHF. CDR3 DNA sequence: TGTGCCAGCAGCCCAGACAGGACCCGGAGCAATCAGCCCCAGCATTTT.

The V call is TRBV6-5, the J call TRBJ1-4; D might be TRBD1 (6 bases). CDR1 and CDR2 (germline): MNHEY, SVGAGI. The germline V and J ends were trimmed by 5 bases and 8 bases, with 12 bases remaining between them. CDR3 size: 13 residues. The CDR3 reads CASSQAGAEKLFF. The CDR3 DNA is TGTGCCAGCAGTCAGGCAGGGGCAGAAAAACTGTTTTTT.

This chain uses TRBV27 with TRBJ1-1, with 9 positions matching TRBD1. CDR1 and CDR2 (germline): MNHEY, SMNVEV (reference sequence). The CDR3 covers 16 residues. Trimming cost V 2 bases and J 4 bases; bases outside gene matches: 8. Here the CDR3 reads CASSLTGTGLGTEAFF. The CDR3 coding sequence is TGTGCCAGCAGTTTAACCGGGACAGGGTTGGGCACTGAAGCTTTCTTT.

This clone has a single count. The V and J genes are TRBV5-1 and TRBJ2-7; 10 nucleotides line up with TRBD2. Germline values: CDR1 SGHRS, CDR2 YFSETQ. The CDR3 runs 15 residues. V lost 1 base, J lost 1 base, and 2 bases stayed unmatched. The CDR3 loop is CASSLSSGGSYEQYF. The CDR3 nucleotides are TGCGCCAGCAGCTTGTCTAGCGGGGGTTCCTACGAGCAGTACTTC.

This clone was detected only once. The CDR3 nucleotides read TGTGCCAGCAGCGTCCGTACCGCGACGGGACAGGGGGCACAAGAGACCCAGTACTTC. This translates into CASSVRTATGQGAQETQYF. The chain couples TRBV9 to TRBJ2-5, with 12 bases lining up with TRBD1. The V segment lost 2 bases and the J segment 2 bases; nucleotides outside the gene matches: 13. The germline CDR1 and CDR2 sequences are SGDLS and YYNGEE. The CDR3 runs to 19 residues.

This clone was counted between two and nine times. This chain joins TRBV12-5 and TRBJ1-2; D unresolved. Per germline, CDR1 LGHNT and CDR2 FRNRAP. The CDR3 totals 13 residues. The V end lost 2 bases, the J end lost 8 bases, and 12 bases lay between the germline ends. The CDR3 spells CASGLSPAGGYTF. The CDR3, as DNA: TGTGCTAGTGGTTTGTCCCCGGCGGGCGGCTACACCTTC.

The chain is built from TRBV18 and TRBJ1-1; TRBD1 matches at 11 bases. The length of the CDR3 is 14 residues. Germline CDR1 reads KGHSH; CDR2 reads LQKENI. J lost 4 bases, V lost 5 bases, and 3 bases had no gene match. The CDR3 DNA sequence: TGTGCCAGCTCAAGGACAGGGGGCGGCACTGAAGCTTTCTTT. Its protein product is CASSRTGGGTEAFF.

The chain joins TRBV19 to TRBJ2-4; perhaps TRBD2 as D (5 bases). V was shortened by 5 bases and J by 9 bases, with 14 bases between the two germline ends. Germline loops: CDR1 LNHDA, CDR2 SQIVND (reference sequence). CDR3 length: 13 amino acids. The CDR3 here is CASSEGGLGIQYF. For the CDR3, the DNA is TGTGCCAGTAGTGAGGGTGGGTTAGGCATTCAGTACTTC.